This entry lists 17 T cell receptor beta chains sequenced from one sample in a study of cytomegalovirus exposure and HLA in healthy donors. Vbeta (60) and Jbeta (13) primers were used in the PCR. Assay: immunoSEQ multiplex PCR; the TCRdb copy retains only in-frame clones and omits some. The sample records 100,000 or so clones, approximately 89% being singletons. Sequenced: PBMCs. The receptors were sampled from a young man in good health and CMV-seronegative.

The V and J genes are TRBV27 and TRBJ1-3; TRBD1 aligns across 11 bases. The CDR3 contains 15 residues. J gave up 3 bases and V 5 bases, and 3 bases lay outside the gene matches. Per germline, CDR1 MNHEY and CDR2 SMNVEV (reference sequence). CDR3 in amino acids: CASSLGQGGGNTIYF. Here the CDR3 DNA reads TGTGCCAGCAGTCTGGGACAGGGGGGTGGAAACACCATATATTTT.

The rearrangement uses TRBV28 and TRBJ1-1; 9 positions agree with TRBD1. CDR3 length: 14 amino acids. Germline assignment: CDR1 MDHEN and CDR2 SYDVKM. Trimming took 4 bases from V and 5 from J; bases not matched to a gene: 5. CDR3 nucleotides: TGTGCCAGCAGTTACAGGGGGCGCGGGACTGAAGCTTTCTTT. Residues: CASSYRGRGTEAFF. Full variable domain (missing parts from reference TRBV28 and TRBJ1-1): DVKVTQSSRYLVKRTGEKVFLECVQDMDHENMFWYRQDPGLGLRLIYFSYDVKMKEKGDIPEGYSVSREKKERFSLILESASTNQTSMYLCASSYRGRGTEAFFGQGTRLTVV.

This sequence joins TRBV2 and TRBJ2-7, with TRBD1 matching 9 bases. The CDR3 length is 15 residues. Germline V gene sequence: CDR1 SNHLY, CDR2 FYNNEI. J gave up 5 bases and V 4 bases, and 9 bases lay outside the gene matches. The CDR3 sequence: CASSVKDRGIHEQYF. The DNA for the CDR3 is TGTGCCAGCAGTGTAAAGGACAGGGGTATCCACGAGCAGTACTTC.

The chain uses TRBV7-9 and TRBJ1-1; no firm D call. V lost 5 bases to trimming and J lost 7 bases, with 8 bases between them. CDR1 SEHNR and CDR2 FQNEAQ come from the germline V gene (reference sequence). The CDR3 runs 11 residues. The CDR3 DNA reads TGTGCCAGCAGCCGCATTAGTGAAGCTTTCTTT. Translated, it gives CASSRISEAFF.

This sequence joins TRBV30 and TRBJ1-5; 12 bases map to TRBD1. CDR1 is GTSNPN and CDR2 is SVGIG in the germline V gene (reference sequence). The CDR3 length is 15 residues. V dropped 4 bases and J dropped 6; count of bases not matched to a gene: 7. The CDR3 protein is CAWTGTGGVGQPQHF. CDR3 nucleotides: TGTGCCTGGACAGGGACAGGGGGCGTGGGTCAGCCCCAGCATTTT.

The genes are TRBV2 and TRBJ2-7; D not certain. CDR1 and CDR2 from the germline V gene are SNHLY and FYNNEI. This CDR3 region has 11 residues. Trimming removed 6 bases at V and 4 bases at J, with 7 bases between. CDR3 in amino acids: CASSLLYEQYF. The DNA of the CDR3 is TGTGCCAGCAGCTTATTATACGAGCAGTACTTC.

The J gene is TRBJ1-6, the V gene TRBV11-2; 8 bases are a match to TRBD1. J gave up 8 bases and V 6 bases, and 12 bases lay outside the gene matches. The CDR3 is 16 amino acids. Germline V gives CDR1 SGHAT, CDR2 FQNNGV. The CDR3 is CASRPNRGSRDSPLHF. CDR3 DNA sequence: TGTGCCAGCAGACCCAACAGGGGGTCTAGAGATTCACCCCTCCACTTT.

To note about this clone: Other DNA sequences in the same sample also yield this CDR3. V and J are TRBV7-2 and TRBJ2-7, with TRBD2 identical over 13 bases. J was trimmed by 4 bases and V by 1 base; bases with no gene match: 4. Germline CDR1 reads SGHTA; CDR2 reads FQGNSA. The CDR3 loop spans 16 amino acids. CDR3 DNA sequence: TGTGCCAGCAGCTTAGGACTAGCGGGAGGCTTTTACGAGCAGTACTTC. Protein sequence: CASSLGLAGGFYEQYF. The full variable domain, completed using reference TRBV7-2 and TRBJ2-7, is GAGVSQSPSNKVTEKGKDVELRCDPISGHTALYWYRQSLGQGLEFLIYFQGNSAPDKSGLPSDRFSAERTGGSVSTLTIQRTQQEDSAVYLCASSLGLAGGFYEQYFGPGTRLTVT.

The gene calls are TRBV28 and TRBJ2-7; D possibly corresponds to TRBD1 (6 bases). V shed 3 bases and J shed 3 bases, with 24 bases lying between them. Germline CDR1 is MDHEN and CDR2 is SYDVKM. The CDR3 loop spans 18 amino acids. This chain's CDR3 is CASSFVLTLGQSDYEQYF. The CDR3 DNA is TGTGCCAGCAGTTTCGTCCTAACGCTCGGACAGTCGGACTACGAGCAGTACTTC.

This sequence joins TRBV19 and TRBJ2-3, with D uncertain. V shed 3 bases and J shed 2 bases, with 6 bases lying between them. This CDR3 is 13 amino acids long. Germline V gene lookup returns CDR1 LNHDA and CDR2 SQIVND (reference sequence). The chain's CDR3 is CASSIGDTDTQYF. The CDR3 bases are TGTGCCAGTAGTATCGGAGACACAGATACGCAGTATTTT.

J is TRBJ2-3 and V is TRBV19; D might be TRBD1 (6 bases). Germline CDR1 is LNHDA and CDR2 is SQIVND (reference sequence). The CDR3 extends over 14 amino acids. Trimming took 7 bases from V and 0 from J, leaving 11 bases between them. CDR3 bases: TGTGCCAGTAATCCTGGGGGCAGCACAGATACGCAGTATTTT. Translation gives CASNPGGSTDTQYF.

The rearrangement links TRBV7-9 to TRBJ2-7; D perhaps matches TRBD1 (6 bases). V lost 8 bases and J 2 bases, leaving 22 bases between the germline ends. CDR1 SEHNR and CDR2 FQNEAQ come from the germline V gene (reference sequence). This CDR3 spans 16 amino acids. CDR3: CASSAGRGHLTYEQYF. CDR3 nucleotides: TGTGCCAGCTCTGCTGGTCGGGGACATCTAACCTACGAGCAGTACTTC.

The chain joins TRBV10-3 to TRBJ2-5; D perhaps matches TRBD1 (5 bases). V shed 10 bases and J shed 4 bases, with 19 bases lying between them. The length of the CDR3 is 14 residues. CDR1 ENHRY and CDR2 SYGVKD come from the germline V gene. The CDR3 is CATFRGALGETQYF. As DNA, the CDR3 is TGTGCCACTTTCCGTGGGGCCCTGGGAGAGACCCAGTACTTC.

This clone was counted between two and nine times. This chain connects TRBV5-1 to TRBJ1-1; tentative D call: TRBD1 (5 bases). V lost 3 bases and J lost 3, with 12 bases in between. CDR1 is SGHRS and CDR2 is YFSETQ in the germline V gene. The CDR3 extends over 14 amino acids. The CDR3: CASSSSGGDTEAFF. As DNA, the CDR3 is TGCGCCAGCAGCTCCTCCGGAGGGGACACTGAAGCTTTCTTT.

This sequence joins TRBV7-8 and TRBJ2-2; D possibly corresponds to TRBD1 (5 bases). The CDR3 loop spans 16 amino acids. Germline V lookup: CDR1 SGHVS, CDR2 FQNEAQ. Trimming removed 2 bases from V and 1 base from J, with 11 bases in between. The CDR3 DNA reads as TGTGCCAGCAGCTTATTGCAGGGAAAGAACACCGGGGAGCTGTTTTTT. Translation gives CASSLLQGKNTGELFF.

The J gene is TRBJ2-7, the V gene TRBV25-1, with D perhaps TRBD2 (5 bases). With 8 bases removed from V and 1 base from J, the gap between germline ends came to 15 bases. Germline CDR1 reads MGHDK; CDR2 reads SYGVNS. This CDR3 has 14 amino acids. CDR3 DNA: TGTGCCAGCGGACCTCCGACGGGGTCCTACGAGCAGTACTTC. Amino acid sequence: CASGPPTGSYEQYF.

The DNA for the CDR3 is TGTGCCAGCAGCCAGCGGGGAGGGACCGGGGAGCTGTTTTTT. Translating gives CASSQRGGTGELFF. This chain joins TRBV11-3 and TRBJ2-2; 7 bases fit TRBD2. Unmatched junction bases numbered 5, after V lost 5 bases and J lost 5 bases. The CDR3 has 14 amino acids. From germline, CDR1 is SGHNT and CDR2 YENEEA.